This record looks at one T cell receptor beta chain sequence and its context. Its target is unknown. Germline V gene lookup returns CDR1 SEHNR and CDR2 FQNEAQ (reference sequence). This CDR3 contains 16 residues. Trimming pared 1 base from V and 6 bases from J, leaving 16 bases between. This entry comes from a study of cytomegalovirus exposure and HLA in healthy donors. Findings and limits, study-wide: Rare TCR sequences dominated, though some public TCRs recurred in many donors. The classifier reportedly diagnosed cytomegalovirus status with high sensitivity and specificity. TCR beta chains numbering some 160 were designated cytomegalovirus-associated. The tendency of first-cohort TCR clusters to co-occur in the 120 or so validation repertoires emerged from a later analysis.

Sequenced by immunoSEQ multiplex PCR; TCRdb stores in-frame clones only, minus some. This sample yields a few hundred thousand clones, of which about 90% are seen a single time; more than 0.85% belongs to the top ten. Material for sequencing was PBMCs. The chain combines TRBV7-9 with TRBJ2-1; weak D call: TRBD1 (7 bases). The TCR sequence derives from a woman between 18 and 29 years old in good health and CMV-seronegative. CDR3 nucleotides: TGTGCCAGCAGCTTAGACCAGGGGGGCACCCTCAATGAGCAGTTCTTC. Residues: CASSLDQGGTLNEQFF.